This T cell receptor beta chain was captured by sequencing in a study of cytomegalovirus exposure and HLA in healthy donors (dated by TCRdb to the late 2010s). Some background on the complete study: In an earlier analysis of fewer than 750 of the donors, roughly 300 Gb of sequence data and about 110 million unique TCR beta sequences from 150 million to 200 million T cells were reported. An early release covering some 640 HLA-typed donors comprised 250 to 350 gigabases of sequencing data and about 90 million unique TCR sequences. The genetic ancestry cluster associated with self-reported Caucasian donors included over 65% of the roughly 380 genotyped donors. The study aimed to test whether signatures of past pathogen exposure could be identified by cataloging public T cell receptors. The study used immunosequencing to profile the T cell repertoires of 600 to 850 subjects and linked those repertoires to cytomegalovirus serostatus. A separate validation cohort of roughly 110 different subjects was used in addition to the roughly 720-subject first cohort. High-throughput TCR immunosequencing, statistical association of individual TCRs with disease status, and machine learning were combined to predict cytomegalovirus infection status. In a later analysis, previously published TCR beta repertoires from fewer than 750 donors were re-analyzed and high-resolution HLA genotyping was added so that TCR occurrence patterns could be studied. In the later analysis, no new phenotypic data were used to find candidate immune exposures; instead, reliance was placed on TCR beta sequences and their occurrence across donors. To decide whether each TCR beta V gene segment behaved as functional or pseudogenic, an earlier analysis of fewer than 750 of the donors relied on high-throughput TCR beta sequencing. Alongside the repertoire data, information on donor age, sex, ethnicity and CMV serostatus was compiled. In a later genetic analysis, genome-wide SNP genotypes for about 55% of the roughly 700 donors were used, and that subset was treated as a discovery cohort. All discovery cohort repertoires had been generated on a single sequencing platform. HLA typing covered class I and class II loci at four-digit resolution. Typing coverage differed by locus: A, B, C, DRB1 and DQB1 were typed in about 620-640 donors, DQA1 in about 500, DPA1 in around 580, and DPB1 in approximately 450. Roughly 5 DR-DQ haplotypes were treated as single units for association and clustering because of strong linkage in the cohort. On average, approximately 250,000 unique TCR beta nucleotide sequences were sequenced per donor among 398 genotyped donors of the cohort, with roughly a sixth of those sequences being non-productive.

The germline V gene provides CDR1 SGHTA and CDR2 FQGTGA. V is cut back by 4 bases and J by 0 bases, with 7 bases in the junction unmatched. Measured from the cysteine to the phenylalanine, the CDR3 is 16 residues long. CDR3 DNA only is kept here, 48 bases in frame from base 1. The cohort was made up of approximately 670 healthy bone marrow donors. At the time of sampling, every cohort member was nominally healthy, though immune exposures that went unrecorded were likely present. The donor was CMV seronegative and was included in the group of a few hundred seronegative cohort members. A peripheral blood sample was collected from each donor, and TCR beta sequencing was performed on peripheral blood mononuclear cells. Genomic DNA extraction from the blood cell samples was performed with the Qiagen DNeasy Blood Extraction Kit. With respect to this clone: Its target antigen remains unknown. No much larger clone is present one base from it, and per-base qualities are unavailable.

Points the paper makes about the study in general: Assigning TCR associations to individual alleles was difficult when HLA alleles, especially DR and DQ, strongly co-occurred. Because counts were too low, about 15 rarely observed V segments, including chromosome 9 orphons, were left out of the earlier analysis of some 640 of the donors. A later analysis found that most CMV-associated TCR beta chains appeared HLA-restricted, with HLA associations seemingly driven largely by CMV exposure. This cohort had only TCR beta chains sequenced, and the lack of alpha or paired-chain data limited which features could be detected. The classifier was reported to diagnose cytomegalovirus status with high specificity and sensitivity in both the original and validation cohorts. For the cohort, immune exposure information was limited to CMV serostatus. HLA typing was unavailable for some donors at each locus, so association tests used only the typed subset. Correlated functional status among segregating V segments might be attributable to linkage disequilibrium, but an unknown experimental factor could not be ruled out. A cluster of highly shared sequence variants was judged likely to be a technical artifact of the sequencing pipeline. Compared with equally common non-associated chains, HLA-associated TCR beta chains in a later analysis were more clonally expanded and had lower generation probabilities. Three of the identified cytomegalovirus-associated TCR beta chains were confirmed in vitro to be specific for cytomegalovirus antigens. A further reported finding was that TCR beta sequences accurately predicted the HLA-A and HLA-B alleles for most subjects in the first cohort. The presence/absence analyses assumed that sequencing depth was roughly uniform across donors, and that assumption may not be true. In an earlier analysis of a few hundred of the donors, most TCR beta V segments were observed in productive rearrangements about 87% or about 30% of the time, broadly matching IMGT annotations. Some IMGT-functional V segments, including TRBV6-2 and TRBV6-3, could not be told apart with the 87-base-pair reads, so those segments were excluded. Most TCR sequences were seen in very few donors, while some public TCRs were found in many individuals. In a later analysis, around 17,000 TCR beta sequences were associated with specific HLA alleles at a false discovery rate of 0.05. In a later analysis, the rate of TCR association differed among HLA loci, with DRB1 alleles having the most associated TCRs and HLA-C alleles having the fewest. Compared with the 666-donor mean, donors in an Asian-associated ancestry cluster had fewer N-insertions in productive TCRs, according to a later genetic analysis. The authors suggested that the approach could potentially be extended to other disease states and immunological phenotypes. A total of 164 TCR beta chains were listed by the study as associated with cytomegalovirus. In a later analysis, several top co-occurrence clusters were reported to appear linked to parvovirus B19, influenza, CMV and Epstein-Barr virus. V-gene and J-gene trimming of TCR beta chains was associated with a missense DCLRE1C variant in a later genetic analysis, and the association was replicated in an independent cohort.

Receptors were amplified or captured by the immunoSEQ multiplex PCR assay. A mixture of 60 forward primers for TCR Vbeta segments and 13 reverse primers for TCR Jbeta segments was used in the multiplex PCR. Amplification of the CDR3 region of rearranged TCR beta genes was performed with a multiplex PCR assay on genomic DNA. On the Illumina HiSeq System, the amplified TCR beta libraries were sequenced as 87-base-pair reads. Per the source publication's procedure: In a later analysis, 80 million or so unique TCR beta chains were counted across the roughly 670 repertoires, and roughly 11 million of these chains were shared by at least two donors. Raw reads were error-corrected and collapsed into unique sequences with a nearest-neighbor algorithm that merged closely related sequences to remove PCR and sequencing errors. V, D and J gene segments were assigned by aligning CDR3 sequences to IMGT reference sequences. For a sequence to be retained, a match of at least six nucleotides to both a V gene segment and a J gene segment was required. Rearrangements were called productive when the CDR3 lacked stop codons and stayed in frame with V and J; all others were non-productive. CDR3 was defined according to IMGT convention as the region running from the second conserved V-encoded cysteine to the conserved J-encoded phenylalanine. The earlier analysis of a few hundred of the donors excluded any sequence lacking an unambiguous match to a single V gene segment. An earlier analysis of several hundred of the donors called V segments functional above 56.7% productive rearrangements and segregating when the between-donor standard deviation exceeded 5%. A statistical classification framework was developed to diagnose cytomegalovirus status using the catalog of TCR beta chain sequences. In a later analysis, V and J genes were assigned by comparing TCR nucleotide sequences against IMGT/GENE-DB human TR gene sequences. A later analysis assigned CDR3 sequences and most-parsimonious VDJ recombination scenarios with the TCRdist pipeline. In a later analysis, every TCR beta chain was defined by the combination of its CDR3 amino acid sequence and its V-gene family, and reads without a unique V-gene family were dropped. As a way to deal with suspected cross-contamination and a sequencing artifact, a later analysis dropped 500 to 700 nucleotide sequences that were highly shared and had low generation probability. In a later analysis, a clonal expansion index was calculated for each public chain from normalized within-repertoire ranks of inferred template counts. In a later analysis, generation probabilities were computed using a VDJ recombination model fitted to out-of-frame rearrangements, and the results were checked against IGoR. Hypergeometric tests were used in a later analysis to score TCR-TCR, TCR-HLA and TCR-CMV co-occurrence, with a repertoire-size bias correction applied to the TCR pairs. A later analysis estimated false discovery rates by permuting HLA or CMV assignments 20 times. In a later analysis, co-occurring TCRs were grouped with DBSCAN, and TCRdist sequence similarity was added when clustering was performed within HLA-allele-positive subsets. Repertoires with fewer than 30,000 or more than 120,000 public chains, plus five repertoires with anomalous nucleotide sharing, were excluded from co-occurrence clustering. TCRdb took over this immuneACCESS table, retaining in-frame rearrangements with V and J assigned. Such tables are incomplete; in checked studies, under half of the missing clones stem from an unresolved V gene, and the remainder is unexplained. The D gene and trimming were derived from the DNA, and the V and J assignments and clone size from that table. The sample table lists roughly 100,000 clones, 64% of them with a count of one. Approximately 3% of the sample is held by the ten biggest clonotypes.

The sequence derives from a man aged 55 to 70 in good health and CMV-seronegative. The sequencing input was PBMCs. The chain uses TRBV7-3 and TRBJ1-1; TRBD1 fits 8 bases in the junction. The DNA sequence is given as TGTGCCAGCAGCTATACAGGGGGGAGTATGAACACTGAAGCTTTCTTT. This sequence encodes CASSYTGGSMNTEAFF.